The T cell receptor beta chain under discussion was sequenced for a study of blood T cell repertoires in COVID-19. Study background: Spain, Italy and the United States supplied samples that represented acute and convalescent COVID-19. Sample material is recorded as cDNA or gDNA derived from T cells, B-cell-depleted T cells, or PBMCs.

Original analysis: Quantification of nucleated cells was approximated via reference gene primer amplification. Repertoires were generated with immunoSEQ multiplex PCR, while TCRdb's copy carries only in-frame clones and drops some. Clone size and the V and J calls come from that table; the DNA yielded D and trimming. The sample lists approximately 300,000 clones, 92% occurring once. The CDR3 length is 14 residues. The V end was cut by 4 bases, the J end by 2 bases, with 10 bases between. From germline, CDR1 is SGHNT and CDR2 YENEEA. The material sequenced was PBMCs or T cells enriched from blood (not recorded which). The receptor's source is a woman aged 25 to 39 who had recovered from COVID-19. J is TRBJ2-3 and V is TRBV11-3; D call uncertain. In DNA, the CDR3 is TGTGCCAGCAGCTACTCGTATTTCACAGATACGCAGTATTTT. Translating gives CASSYSYFTDTQYF.